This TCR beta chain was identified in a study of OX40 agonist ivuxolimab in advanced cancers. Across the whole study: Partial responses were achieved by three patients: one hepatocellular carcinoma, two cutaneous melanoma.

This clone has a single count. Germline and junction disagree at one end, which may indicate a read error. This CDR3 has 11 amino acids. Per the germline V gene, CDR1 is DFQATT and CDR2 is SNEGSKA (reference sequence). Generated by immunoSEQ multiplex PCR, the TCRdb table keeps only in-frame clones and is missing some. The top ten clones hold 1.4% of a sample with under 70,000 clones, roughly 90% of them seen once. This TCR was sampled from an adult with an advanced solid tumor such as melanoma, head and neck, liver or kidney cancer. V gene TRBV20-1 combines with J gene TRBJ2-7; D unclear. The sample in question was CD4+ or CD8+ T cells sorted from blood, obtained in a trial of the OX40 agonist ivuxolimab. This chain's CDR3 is CAPSLGYEQYF. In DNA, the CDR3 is TGTGCCCCTAGTTTGGGCTACGAGCAGTACTTC.